This T cell receptor (beta chain) was sequenced during a study of identical twins. Broader study findings: Insertions were reduced in abundant cord blood beta clonotypes but not in memory repertoires. Models underestimated out-of-frame TCR alpha sharing in monozygotic twins.

A remark on this clonotype: Its antigen is undetermined.

TCRdb redid the calling of the 5' RACE reads with MiXCR, one entry per CDR3 protein. Of around 450,000 distinct CDR3 sequences in the sample, approximately 15% were seen once. Healthy Caucasians supplied all donations. Germline CDR1 is LNHNV and CDR2 is YYDKDF (reference sequence). CDR3 length: 16 amino acids. Trimming cost V 5 bases and J 0 bases, with 15 bases left between them. In addition, the sample was reused for a study of yellow fever vaccine responses in identical twins. That report adds: Twins' vaccine T cell response reportedly seemed partly convergent, partly personalized.

The chain carries TRBV15 and TRBJ2-3; D may be TRBD2 (6 bases). The sample taken for sequencing was CD4+ T cells sorted from blood. This clonotype was sampled from a young woman in good health. This CDR3 is CATSGGTSVSTDTQYF. The CDR3 coding sequence is TGTGCCACCAGCGGAGGGACCTCCGTGAGCACAGATACGCAGTATTTT.